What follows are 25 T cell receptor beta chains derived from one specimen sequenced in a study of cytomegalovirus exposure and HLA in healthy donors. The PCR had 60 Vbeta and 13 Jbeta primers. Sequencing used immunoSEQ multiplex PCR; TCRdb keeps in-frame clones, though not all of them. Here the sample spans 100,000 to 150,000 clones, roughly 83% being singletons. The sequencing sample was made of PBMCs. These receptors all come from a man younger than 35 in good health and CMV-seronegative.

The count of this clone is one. CDR3 region: CASSEPGLAGEQYV. CDR3 in DNA: TGTGCCAGCAGTGAACCGGGACTAGCGGGCGAGCAGTACGTC. The chain links TRBV6-1 to TRBJ2-7; 12 positions agree with TRBD2. The V gene end was trimmed by 2 bases and the J gene end by 6 bases; junction bases not matched to a gene: 2. Germline CDR1 MNHNS, CDR2 SASEGT. The CDR3 consists of 14 residues.

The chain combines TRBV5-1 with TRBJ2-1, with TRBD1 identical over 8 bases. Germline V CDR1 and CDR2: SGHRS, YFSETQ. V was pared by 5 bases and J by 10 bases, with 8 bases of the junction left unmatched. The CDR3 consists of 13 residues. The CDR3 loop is CASRDRVRGEQFF. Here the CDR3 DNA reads TGCGCCAGCAGGGACAGGGTTAGAGGAGAGCAGTTCTTC.

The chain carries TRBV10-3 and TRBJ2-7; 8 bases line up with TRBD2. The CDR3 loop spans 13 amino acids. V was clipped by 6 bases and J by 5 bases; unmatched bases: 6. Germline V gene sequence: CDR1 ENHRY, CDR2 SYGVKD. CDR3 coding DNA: TGTGCCATCAGGCGGGAGGCGTCGGACGAGCAGTACTTC. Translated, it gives CAIRREASDEQYF.

Here the CDR3 reads CASSFDFNEQYF. As DNA, the CDR3 is TGTGCCAGCAGCTTCGACTTTAACGAGCAGTACTTC. The chain carries TRBV5-4 and TRBJ2-7; D remains unclear. V shed 2 bases and J shed 5 bases, with 8 bases lying between them. Germline values: CDR1 SGHNT, CDR2 YYREEE (reference sequence). This CDR3 comprises 12 residues. Full variable domain (outside the CDR3, taken from reference TRBV5-4 and TRBJ2-7): ETGVTQSPTHLIKTRGQQVTLRCSSQSGHNTVSWYQQALGQGPQFIFQYYREEENGRGNFPPRFSGLQFPNYSSELNVNALELDDSALYLCASSFDFNEQYFGPGTRLTVT.

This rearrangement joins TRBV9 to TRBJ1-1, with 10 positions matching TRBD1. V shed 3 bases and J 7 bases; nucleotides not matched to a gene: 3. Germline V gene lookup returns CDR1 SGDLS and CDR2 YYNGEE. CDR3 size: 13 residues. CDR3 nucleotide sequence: TGTGCCAGCAGCGGACAGGGGGCGGGTGAAGCTTTCTTT. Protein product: CASSGQGAGEAFF.

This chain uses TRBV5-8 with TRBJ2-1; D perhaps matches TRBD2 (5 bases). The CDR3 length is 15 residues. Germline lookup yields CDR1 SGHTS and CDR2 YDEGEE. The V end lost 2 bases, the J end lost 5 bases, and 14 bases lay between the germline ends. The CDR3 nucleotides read TGTGCCAGCAGCTTCCAGGACTGGAGAGACAATGAGCAGTTCTTC. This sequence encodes CASSFQDWRDNEQFF.

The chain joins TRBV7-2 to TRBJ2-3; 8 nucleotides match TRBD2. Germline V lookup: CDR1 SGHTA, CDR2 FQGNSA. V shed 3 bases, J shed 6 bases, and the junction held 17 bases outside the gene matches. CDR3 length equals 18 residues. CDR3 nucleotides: TGTGCCAGCAGCTTTAGTACCAGATTGGCGGGGGGCCAGGATACGCAGTATTTT. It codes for CASSFSTRLAGGQDTQYF.

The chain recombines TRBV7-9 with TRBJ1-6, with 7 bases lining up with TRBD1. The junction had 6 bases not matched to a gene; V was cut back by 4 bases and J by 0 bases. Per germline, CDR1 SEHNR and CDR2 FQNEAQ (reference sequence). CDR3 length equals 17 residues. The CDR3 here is CASSSQDRSSYNSPLHF. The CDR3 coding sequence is TGTGCCAGCAGCTCCCAGGACAGGAGCTCCTATAATTCACCCCTCCACTTT.

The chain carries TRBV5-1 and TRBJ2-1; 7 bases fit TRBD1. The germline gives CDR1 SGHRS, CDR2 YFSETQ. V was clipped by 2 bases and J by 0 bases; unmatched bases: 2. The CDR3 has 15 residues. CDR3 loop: CASSLGGFSYNEQFF. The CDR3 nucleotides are TGCGCCAGCAGCTTAGGGGGCTTCTCCTACAATGAGCAGTTCTTC.

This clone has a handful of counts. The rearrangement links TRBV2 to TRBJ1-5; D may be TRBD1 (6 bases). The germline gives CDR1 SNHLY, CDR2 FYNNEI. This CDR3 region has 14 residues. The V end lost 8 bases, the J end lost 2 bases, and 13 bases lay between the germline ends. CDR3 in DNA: TGTGCCAGCCTCGGGGGGGCAGGCAATCAGCCCCAGCATTTT. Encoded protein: CASLGGAGNQPQHF.

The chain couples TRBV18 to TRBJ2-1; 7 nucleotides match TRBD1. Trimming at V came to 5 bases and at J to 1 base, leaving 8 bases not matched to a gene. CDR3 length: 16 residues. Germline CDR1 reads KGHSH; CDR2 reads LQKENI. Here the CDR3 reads CASSVQGIGSYNEQFF. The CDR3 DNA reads TGTGCCAGCTCAGTACAGGGGATCGGTTCCTACAATGAGCAGTTCTTC.

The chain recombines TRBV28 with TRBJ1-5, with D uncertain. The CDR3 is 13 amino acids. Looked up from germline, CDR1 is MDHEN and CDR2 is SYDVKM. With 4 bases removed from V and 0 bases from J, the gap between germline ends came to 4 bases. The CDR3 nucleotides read TGTGCCAGCAGTTACAGTAGCAATCAGCCCCAGCATTTT. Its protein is CASSYSSNQPQHF.

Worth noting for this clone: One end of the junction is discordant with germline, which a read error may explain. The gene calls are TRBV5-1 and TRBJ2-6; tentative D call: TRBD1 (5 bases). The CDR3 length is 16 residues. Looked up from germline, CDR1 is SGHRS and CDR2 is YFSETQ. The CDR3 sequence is CASSLVGGSGANVLIF. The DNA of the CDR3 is TGCGCCAGCAGCTTGGTCGGCGGCTCTGGGGCCAACGTCCTGATTTTC.

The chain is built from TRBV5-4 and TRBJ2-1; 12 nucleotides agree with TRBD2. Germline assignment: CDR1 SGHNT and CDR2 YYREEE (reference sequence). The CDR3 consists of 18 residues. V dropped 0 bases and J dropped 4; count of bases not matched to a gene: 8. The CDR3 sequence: CASSLAMVLAGGYNEQFF. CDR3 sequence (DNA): TGTGCCAGCAGCTTGGCTATGGTACTAGCGGGAGGATACAATGAGCAGTTCTTC.

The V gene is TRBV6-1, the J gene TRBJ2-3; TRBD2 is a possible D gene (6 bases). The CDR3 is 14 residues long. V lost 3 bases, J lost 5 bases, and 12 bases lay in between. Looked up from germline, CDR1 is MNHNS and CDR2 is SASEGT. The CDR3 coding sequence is TGTGCCAGCAGTGAGGGTGGGAGGCAAGATACGCAGTATTTT. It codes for CASSEGGRQDTQYF.

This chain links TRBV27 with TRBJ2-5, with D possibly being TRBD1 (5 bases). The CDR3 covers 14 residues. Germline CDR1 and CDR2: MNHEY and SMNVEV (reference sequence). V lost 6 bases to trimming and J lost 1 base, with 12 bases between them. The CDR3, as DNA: TGTGCCAGCAGCCCAGACAGAGCCCAAGAGACCCAGTACTTC. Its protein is CASSPDRAQETQYF.

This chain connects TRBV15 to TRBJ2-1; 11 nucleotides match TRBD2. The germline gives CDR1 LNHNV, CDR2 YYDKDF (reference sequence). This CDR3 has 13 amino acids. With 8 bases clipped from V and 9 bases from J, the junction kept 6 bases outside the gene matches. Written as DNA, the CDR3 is TGTGCCACCGGGGTAGCGGGAGGGGGTGAGCAGTTCTTC. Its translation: CATGVAGGGEQFF.

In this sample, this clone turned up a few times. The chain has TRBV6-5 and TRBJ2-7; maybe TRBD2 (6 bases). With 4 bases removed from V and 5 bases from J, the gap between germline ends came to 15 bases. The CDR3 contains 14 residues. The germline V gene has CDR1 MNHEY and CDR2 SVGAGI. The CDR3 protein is CASSWDDRTNEQYF. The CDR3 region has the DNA TGTGCCAGCAGTTGGGATGACCGGACTAACGAGCAGTACTTC.

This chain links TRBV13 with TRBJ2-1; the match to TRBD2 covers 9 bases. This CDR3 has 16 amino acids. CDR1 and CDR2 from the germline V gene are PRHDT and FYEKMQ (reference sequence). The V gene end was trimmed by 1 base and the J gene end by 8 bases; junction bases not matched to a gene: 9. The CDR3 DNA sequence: TGTGCCAGCAGCTTAGTACGGGCTAGCGGGATAGATGAGCAGTTCTTC. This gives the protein CASSLVRASGIDEQFF.

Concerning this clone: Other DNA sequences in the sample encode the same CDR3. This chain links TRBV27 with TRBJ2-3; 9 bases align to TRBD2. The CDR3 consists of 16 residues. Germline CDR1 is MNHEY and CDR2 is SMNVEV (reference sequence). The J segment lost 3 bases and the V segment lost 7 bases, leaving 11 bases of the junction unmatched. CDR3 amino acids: CASTPLAGLRTDTQYF. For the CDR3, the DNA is TGTGCCAGCACCCCTCTAGCGGGACTGAGAACAGATACGCAGTATTTT.

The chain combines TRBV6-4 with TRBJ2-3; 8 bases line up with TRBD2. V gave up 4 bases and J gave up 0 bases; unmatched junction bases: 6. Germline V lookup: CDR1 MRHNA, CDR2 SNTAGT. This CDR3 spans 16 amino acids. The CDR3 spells CASSASGGLSTDTQYF. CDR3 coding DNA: TGTGCCAGCAGTGCATCGGGAGGGTTAAGCACAGATACGCAGTATTTT.

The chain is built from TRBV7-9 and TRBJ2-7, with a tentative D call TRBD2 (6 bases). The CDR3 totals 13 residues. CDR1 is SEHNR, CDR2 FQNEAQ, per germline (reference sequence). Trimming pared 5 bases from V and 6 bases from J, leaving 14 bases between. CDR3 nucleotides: TGTGCCAGCAGCCTCGGGGGTTTCTCCGAGCAGTACGTC. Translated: CASSLGGFSEQYV.

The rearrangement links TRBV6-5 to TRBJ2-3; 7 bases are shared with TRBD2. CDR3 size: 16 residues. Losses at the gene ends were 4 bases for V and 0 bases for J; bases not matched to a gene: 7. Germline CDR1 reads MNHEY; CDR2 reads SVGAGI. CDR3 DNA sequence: TGTGCCAGCAGTTCAAGTCGGGAGGTGAGCACAGATACGCAGTATTTT. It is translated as CASSSSREVSTDTQYF.

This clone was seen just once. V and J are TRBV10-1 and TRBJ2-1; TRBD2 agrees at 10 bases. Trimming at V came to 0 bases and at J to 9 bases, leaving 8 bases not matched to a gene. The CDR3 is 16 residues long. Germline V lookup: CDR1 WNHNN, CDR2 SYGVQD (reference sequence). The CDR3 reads CASSESSSGRISEQFF. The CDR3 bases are TGCGCCAGCAGTGAGTCATCTAGCGGGAGAATAAGTGAGCAGTTCTTC.

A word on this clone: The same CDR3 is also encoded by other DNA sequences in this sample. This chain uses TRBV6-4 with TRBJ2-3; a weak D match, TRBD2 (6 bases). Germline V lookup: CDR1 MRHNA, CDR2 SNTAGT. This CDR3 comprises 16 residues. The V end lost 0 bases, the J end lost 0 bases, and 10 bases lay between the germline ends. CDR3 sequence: CASSDSSGGSTDTQYF. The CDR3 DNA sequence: TGTGCCAGCAGTGACTCGAGCGGAGGGAGCACAGATACGCAGTATTTT.